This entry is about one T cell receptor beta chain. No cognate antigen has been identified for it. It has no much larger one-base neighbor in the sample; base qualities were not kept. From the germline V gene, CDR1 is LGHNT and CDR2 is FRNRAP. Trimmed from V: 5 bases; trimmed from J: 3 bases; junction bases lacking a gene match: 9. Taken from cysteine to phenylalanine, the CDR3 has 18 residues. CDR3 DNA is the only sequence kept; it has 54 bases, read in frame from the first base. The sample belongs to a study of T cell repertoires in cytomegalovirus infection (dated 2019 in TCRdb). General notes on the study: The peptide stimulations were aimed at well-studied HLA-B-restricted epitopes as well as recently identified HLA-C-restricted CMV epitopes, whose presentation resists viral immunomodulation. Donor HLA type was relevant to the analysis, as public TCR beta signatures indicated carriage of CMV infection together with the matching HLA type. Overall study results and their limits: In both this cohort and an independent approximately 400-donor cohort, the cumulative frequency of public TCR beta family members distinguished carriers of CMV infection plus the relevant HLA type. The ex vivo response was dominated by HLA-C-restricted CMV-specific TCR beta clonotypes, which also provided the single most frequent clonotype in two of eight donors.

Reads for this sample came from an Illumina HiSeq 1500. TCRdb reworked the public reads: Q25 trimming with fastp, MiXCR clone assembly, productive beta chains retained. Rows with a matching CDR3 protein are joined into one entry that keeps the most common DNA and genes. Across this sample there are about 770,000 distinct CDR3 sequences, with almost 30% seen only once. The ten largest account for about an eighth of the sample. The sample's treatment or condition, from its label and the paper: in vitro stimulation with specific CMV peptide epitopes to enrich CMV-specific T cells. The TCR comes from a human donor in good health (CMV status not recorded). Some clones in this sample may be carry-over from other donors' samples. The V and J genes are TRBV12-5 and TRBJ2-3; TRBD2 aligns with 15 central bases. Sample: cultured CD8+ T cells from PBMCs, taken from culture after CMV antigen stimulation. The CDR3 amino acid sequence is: CASGPGLAGGYGTDTQYF. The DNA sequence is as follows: TGTGCTAGTGGTCCGGGACTAGCGGGGGGCTATGGTACAGATACGCAGTATTTT. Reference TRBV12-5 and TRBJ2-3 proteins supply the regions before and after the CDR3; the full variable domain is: DARVTQTPRHKVTEMGQEVTMRCQPILGHNTVFWYRQTMMQGLELLAYFRNRAPLDDSGMPKDRFSAEMPDATLATLKIQPSEPRDSAVYFCASGPGLAGGYGTDTQYFGPGTRLTVL.